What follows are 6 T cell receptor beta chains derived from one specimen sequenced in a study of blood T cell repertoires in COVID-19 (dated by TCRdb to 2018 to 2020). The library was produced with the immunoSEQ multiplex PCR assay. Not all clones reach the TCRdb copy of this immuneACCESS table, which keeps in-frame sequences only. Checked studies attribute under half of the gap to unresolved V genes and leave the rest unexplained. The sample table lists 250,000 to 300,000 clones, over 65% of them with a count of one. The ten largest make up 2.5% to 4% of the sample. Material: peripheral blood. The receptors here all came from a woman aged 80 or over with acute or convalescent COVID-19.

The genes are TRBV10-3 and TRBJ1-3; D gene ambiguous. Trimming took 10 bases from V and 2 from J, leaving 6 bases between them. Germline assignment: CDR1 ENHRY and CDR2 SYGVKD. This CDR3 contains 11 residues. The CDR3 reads CATGTGNTIYF. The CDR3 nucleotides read TGTGCCACGGGGACTGGAAACACCATATATTTT.

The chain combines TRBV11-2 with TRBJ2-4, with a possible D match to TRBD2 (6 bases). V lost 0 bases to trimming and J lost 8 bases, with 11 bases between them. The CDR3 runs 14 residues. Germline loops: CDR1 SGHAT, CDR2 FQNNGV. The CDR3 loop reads CASSLEKGGYIQYF. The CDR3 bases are TGTGCCAGCAGCTTAGAAAAGGGAGGATACATTCAGTACTTC.

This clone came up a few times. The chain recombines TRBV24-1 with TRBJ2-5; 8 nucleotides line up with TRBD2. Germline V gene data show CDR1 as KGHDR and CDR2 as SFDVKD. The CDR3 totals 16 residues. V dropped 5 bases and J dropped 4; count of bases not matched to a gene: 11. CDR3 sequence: CATSGPADSGRETQYF. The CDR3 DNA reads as TGTGCCACCAGTGGTCCAGCGGACAGCGGGAGAGAGACCCAGTACTTC.

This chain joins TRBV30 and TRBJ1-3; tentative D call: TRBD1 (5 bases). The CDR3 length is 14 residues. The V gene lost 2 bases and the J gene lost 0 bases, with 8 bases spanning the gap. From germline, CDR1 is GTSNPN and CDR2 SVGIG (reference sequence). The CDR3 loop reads CAWSTQGSGNTIYF. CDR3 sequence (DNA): TGTGCCTGGAGTACTCAGGGCTCTGGAAACACCATATATTTT. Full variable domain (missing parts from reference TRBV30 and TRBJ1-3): SQTIHQWPATLVQPVGSPLSLECTVEGTSNPNLYWYRQAAGRGLQLLFYSVGIGQISSEVPQNLSASRPQDRQFILSSKKLLLSDSGFYLCAWSTQGSGNTIYFGEGSWLTVV.

The CDR3 bases are TGTGCCAGCAGGAGGACTGGCCACCTCTCCTACAATGAGCAGTTCTTC. Translation gives CASRRTGHLSYNEQFF. J is TRBJ2-1 and V is TRBV2, with a tentative D call TRBD2 (5 bases). The CDR3 totals 16 residues. Germline CDR1 reads SNHLY; CDR2 reads FYNNEI. V gave up 6 bases and J gave up 0 bases, with 15 bases separating them. Combining the CDR3 with reference TRBV2 and TRBJ2-1 gives the whole variable domain EPEVTQTPSHQVTQMGQEVILRCVPISNHLYFYWYRQILGQKVEFLVSFYNNEISEKSEIFDDQFSVERPDGSNFTLKIRSTKLEDSAMYFCASRRTGHLSYNEQFFGPGTRLTVL.

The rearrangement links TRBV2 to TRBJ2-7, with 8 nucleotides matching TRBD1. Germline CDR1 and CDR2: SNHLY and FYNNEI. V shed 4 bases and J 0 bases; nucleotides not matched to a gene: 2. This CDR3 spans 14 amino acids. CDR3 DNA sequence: TGTGCCAGCAGTGGGACAGGGCCCTCCTACGAGCAGTACTTC. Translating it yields CASSGTGPSYEQYF.